Described below is a single T cell receptor (beta chain) sequence and its context. Its cognate antigen is unknown. Around 0.5 ug RNA was reverse transcribed with alpha and beta constant-region primers. Alpha and beta chain libraries were made separately by chain-specific third strand synthesis with multiplexing indices. Second strand DNA was synthesized using a primer at the SP2 site. TCRdb analysed the 5' RACE reads with MiXCR anew, one entry per CDR3 protein. The sample yields approximately 17,000 distinct CDR3 sequences, more than 8% seen once. Whole blood was used without fractionation, so all unsorted peripheral T cells were included. This sample stems from a study of HIV-infected patients and healthy controls. General observations from the study: Untreated HIV+ repertoires had roughly threefold fewer distinct CDR3s and lower Shannon diversity than healthy controls. In healthy controls, MAIT alpha CDR3s were common; in HIV+ repertoires, severely depleted.

The sequence came from an adult in good health. The sequenced sample was blood.

CDR3 in DNA: TGTGCCATCAGACCTAGCGGTATTGAGGACCAGTACTTC. Residues: CAIRPSGIEDQYF. The chain employs TRBV10-3 and TRBJ2-5; 7 bases match TRBD2. The CDR3 has 13 amino acids. V trimming: 6 bases; J trimming: 10 bases; junction bases outside the gene matches: 11. CDR1 is ENHRY, CDR2 SYGVKD, per germline.